This TCR beta chain was profiled in a study of blood T cell repertoires in COVID-19. Study context: From T cells, B-cell-depleted T cells, or PBMCs came the material, which was cDNA or gDNA.

This clone is a singleton in its sample. This CDR3 has 14 amino acids. V lost 8 bases to trimming and J lost 5 bases, with 13 bases between them. CDR1 is WSHSY and CDR2 is SAAADI in the germline V gene. As originally analysed: Estimation of nucleated cell counts relied on the amplification of reference gene primers. Libraries were prepared by immunoSEQ multiplex PCR; TCRdb keeps only in-frame clonotypes and omits some of them. Clone size and V and J calls were adopted from that table, with D and trimming inferred from the DNA. The sample consists of roughly 42,000 clones, 75% to 90% of them appearing once.

The sequence derives from a man under 40 with active or convalescent COVID-19. The sequencing input was peripheral blood. The chain carries TRBV10-2 and TRBJ1-6; a weak D match, TRBD1 (5 bases). CDR3 amino acids: CASRQTLDNSPLHF. DNA of the CDR3: TGCGCCAGCCGACAGACTTTGGATAATTCACCCCTCCACTTT.